The 23 T cell receptor beta chains below come from one sample, sequenced in a study of T cell repertoires in cytomegalovirus infection. Via MiXCR, TCRdb re-called the reads, giving one row per CDR3 protein. The sample has 40,000 to 50,000 distinct CDR3 sequences, 20% to 25% seen once. No antigen is known for these receptors. Sequencing was done on a sample of PBMCs, sequenced either directly or after in vitro stimulation (not recorded which). All receptors derive from a human donor in good health (CMV status not recorded). Some clones in this sample may be carry-over from other donors' samples.

There are many counts of this clonotype. This chain joins TRBV6-1 and TRBJ1-5; unclear D gene. From germline, CDR1 is MNHNS and CDR2 SASEGT. The CDR3 runs to 13 residues. Trimming stripped 2 bases from V and 5 bases from J, with 7 bases between. This CDR3 is CASSEISDQPQHF. CDR3 nucleotides: TGTGCCAGCAGTGAAATATCGGATCAGCCCCAGCATTTT.

The chain carries TRBV19 and TRBJ1-2; 11 nucleotides line up with TRBD1. The V segment lost 4 bases and the J segment 3 bases; nucleotides outside the gene matches: 4. This CDR3 region has 15 residues. CDR1 LNHDA and CDR2 SQIVND come from the germline V gene (reference sequence). CDR3 sequence: CASSNRDRGYYGYTF. In DNA form, the CDR3 reads TGTGCCAGTAGTAACCGGGACAGGGGGTACTATGGCTACACCTTC.

This clonotype was picked up a small number of times. As DNA, the CDR3 is TGTGCCAGCAGTCTCCGACAGGAAACAGATACGCAGTATTTT. It codes for CASSLRQETDTQYF. The V and J genes are TRBV12-3 or TRBV12-4 and TRBJ2-3, with a tentative D call TRBD1 (6 bases). This CDR3 spans 14 amino acids. V dropped 5 bases and J dropped 3 bases, with 12 bases sitting between them.

This clonotype came up many times. This chain joins TRBV6-6 and TRBJ2-3, with TRBD2 identical over 10 bases. V shed 3 bases, J shed 0 bases, and the junction held 6 bases outside the gene matches. Germline V gene sequence: CDR1 MNHNY, CDR2 SVGAGI (reference sequence). This CDR3 has 17 residues. The chain's CDR3 is CASSYRTTSGSTDTQYF. CDR3 nucleotides: TGTGCCAGCAGTTATCGAACGACTAGCGGGAGCACAGATACGCAGTATTTT.

The chain carries TRBV2 and TRBJ2-3; D unclear. V was shortened by 4 bases and J by 5 bases, with 10 bases between the two germline ends. Germline-derived CDR1 and CDR2 are SNHLY and FYNNEI. The CDR3 contains 13 residues. The CDR3 region has the DNA TGTGCCAGCAGTGGACGGACGAGAGATACGCAGTATTTT. Its protein product is CASSGRTRDTQYF. The full variable domain, in which reference TRBV2 and TRBJ2-3 provide the parts outside the CDR3, is EPEVTQTPSHQVTQMGQEVILRCVPISNHLYFYWYRQILGQKVEFLVSFYNNEISEKSEIFDDQFSVERPDGSNFTLKIRSTKLEDSAMYFCASSGRTRDTQYFGPGTRLTVL.

This clonotype came up many times. The CDR3 spells CAIRGTMGQDNSPLHF. CDR3 nucleotide sequence: TGTGCCATCAGGGGGACTATGGGACAGGATAATTCACCCCTCCACTTT. The chain uses TRBV10-3 and TRBJ1-6; 8 nucleotides line up with TRBD1. V was pared by 6 bases and J by 5 bases, with 9 bases of the junction left unmatched. The CDR3 is 16 amino acids. Germline CDR1 reads ENHRY; CDR2 reads SYGVKD.

This clonotype was seen only once. The chain combines TRBV12-3 or TRBV12-4 with TRBJ2-1; tentative D call: TRBD1 (6 bases). V dropped 6 bases and J dropped 8 bases, with 11 bases sitting between them. The CDR3 is 12 residues long. Written as DNA, the CDR3 is TGTGCCAGCAGCCCTACAGGGTATGAGCAGTTCTTC. This translates into CASSPTGYEQFF.

V usage is TRBV2 and J usage is TRBJ2-3; unclear D gene. CDR1 is SNHLY and CDR2 is FYNNEI in the germline V gene. The CDR3 is 11 residues long. V gave up 10 bases and J gave up 4 bases, with 9 bases separating them. CDR3 sequence (DNA): TGTGCCACCCAGCAGGCAGATACGCAGTATTTT. It specifies CATQQADTQYF.

This clonotype was observed at least ten times. The chain employs TRBV27 and TRBJ1-2; D remains unclear. The CDR3 spans 13 residues. The V end lost 4 bases, the J end lost 5 bases, and 11 bases lay between the germline ends. Germline V lookup: CDR1 MNHEY, CDR2 SMNVEV (reference sequence). CDR3 sequence: CASSYSPSYGYTF. The CDR3 nucleotides read TGTGCCAGCAGTTATAGCCCTAGTTATGGCTACACCTTC.

The chain carries TRBV5-1 and TRBJ2-1; D might be TRBD2 (5 bases). The CDR3 contains 16 residues. Germline V gene lookup returns CDR1 SGHRS and CDR2 YFSETQ. V was shortened by 0 bases and J by 3 bases, with 13 bases between the two germline ends. This CDR3 is CASSLGARTLYNEQFF. DNA for the CDR3: TGCGCCAGCAGCTTGGGCGCCCGGACTCTCTACAATGAGCAGTTCTTC.

The chain employs TRBV7-7 and TRBJ2-3; D not resolved. CDR3 length: 15 amino acids. V gave up 1 base and J gave up 2 bases, with 10 bases separating them. The V gene's germline CDR1 is SSHAT and CDR2 FNYEAQ (reference sequence). CDR3 residues: CASSLGAGATDTQYF. In DNA, the CDR3 is TGTGCCAGCAGCTTAGGAGCAGGAGCCACAGATACGCAGTATTTT.

This chain links TRBV2 with TRBJ2-1; D gene uncertain. There are 15 residues in the CDR3. V lost 6 bases to trimming and J lost 0 bases, with 12 bases between them. Germline V CDR1 and CDR2: SNHLY, FYNNEI. The DNA of the CDR3 is TGTGCCAGCAGGGTTACGGGTAGCTCCTACAATGAGCAGTTCTTC. It translates to CASRVTGSSYNEQFF.

The CDR3 DNA reads TGCGCCAGCAGCCTGAGTGGGGGGAATGAAAAACTGTTTTTT. It is translated as CASSLSGGNEKLFF. This sequence joins TRBV5-1 and TRBJ1-4; D might be TRBD1 (5 bases). V lost 4 bases and J lost 5, with 12 bases in between. The CDR3 is 14 residues long. Germline V gene data show CDR1 as SGHRS and CDR2 as YFSETQ.

The chain is built from TRBV29-1 and TRBJ1-2, with D unclear. The CDR3 sequence is 13 residues long. The V gene's germline CDR1 is SQVTM and CDR2 ANQGSEA. Trimming took 7 bases from V and 5 from J, leaving 17 bases between them. The CDR3 DNA reads as TGCAGCGCCCAGGCGGAGCCTCAGTATGGCTACACCTTC. It yields the protein CSAQAEPQYGYTF.

The CDR3 nucleotides are TGCGCCAGCAGCCAAGAAAGCAATTCACCCCTCCACTTT. It encodes CASSQESNSPLHF. V is TRBV4-1 and J is TRBJ1-6, with D unclear. The CDR3 extends over 13 amino acids. Trimming removed 0 bases from V and 7 bases from J, with 4 bases in between. The germline V gene has CDR1 MGHRA and CDR2 YSYEKL.

This clonotype was counted many times. The chain couples TRBV11-2 to TRBJ1-1; D is uncertain. V lost 7 bases to trimming and J lost 0 bases, with 15 bases between them. Germline lookup yields CDR1 SGHAT and CDR2 FQNNGV. The CDR3 has 15 amino acids. CDR3 amino acids: CASTISPAMNTEAFF. The CDR3 nucleotides read TGTGCCAGCACCATTAGTCCGGCGATGAACACTGAAGCTTTCTTT.

This clonotype was detected only a few times. This chain links TRBV6-2 or TRBV6-3 with TRBJ2-5, with no clear D. Per germline, CDR1 MNHEY and CDR2 SVGEGT. CDR3 size: 14 residues. Trimming shortened V by 1 base and J by 1 base, and 7 bases separated the two germline ends. Here the CDR3 reads CASSYYSRQETQYF. The DNA for the CDR3 is TGTGCCAGCAGTTACTATAGCCGCCAAGAGACCCAGTACTTC.

V usage is TRBV6-2 or TRBV6-3 and J usage is TRBJ2-5; D call uncertain. This CDR3 has 11 amino acids. The V end lost 5 bases, the J end lost 5 bases, and 6 bases lay between the germline ends. Germline V CDR1 and CDR2: MNHEY, SVGEGT. The CDR3 loop is CASSPHETQYF. The CDR3 DNA is TGTGCCAGCAGTCCACATGAGACCCAGTACTTC.

The gene calls are TRBV19 and TRBJ2-1; D possibly uses TRBD1 or TRBD2 (5 bases each). The V gene's germline CDR1 is LNHDA and CDR2 SQIVND (reference sequence). The CDR3 has 15 amino acids. V was shortened by 5 bases and J by 5 bases, with 16 bases between the two germline ends. CDR3 DNA: TGTGCCAGTAGTGAGGACGCGAGGGGTAACAATGAGCAGTTCTTC. This codes for CASSEDARGNNEQFF.

This clonotype was observed at least ten times. The chain joins TRBV12-3 or TRBV12-4 to TRBJ1-3; TRBD1 might be the D (5 bases). Trimming cost V 0 bases and J 5 bases, with 8 bases left between them. The CDR3 loop spans 14 amino acids. The CDR3 DNA reads as TGTGCCAGCAGTTTAGCCCCGGGGCGAAACACCATATATTTT. As protein: CASSLAPGRNTIYF.

In this sample, this clonotype turned up a few times. The chain recombines TRBV6-5 with TRBJ2-3; D is undetermined. Germline V lookup: CDR1 MNHEY, CDR2 SVGAGI. V dropped 3 bases and J dropped 1 base, with 5 bases sitting between them. The length of the CDR3 is 13 residues. This CDR3 is CASSYGRTDTQYF. DNA of the CDR3: TGTGCCAGCAGTTATGGGCGCACAGATACGCAGTATTTT.

This clonotype came up many times. Here the CDR3 reads CASSSDTGELFF. The CDR3 bases are TGTGCCAGCAGCTCCGACACCGGGGAGCTGTTTTTT. This chain links TRBV6-1 with TRBJ2-2; no firm D call. The CDR3 runs to 12 residues. Germline CDR1 and CDR2: MNHNS and SASEGT. V lost 6 bases and J lost 3, with 5 bases in between.

This clonotype was observed many times. The chain recombines TRBV7-2 with TRBJ2-1; no reliable D call. The CDR3 loop spans 16 amino acids. Trimming shortened V by 1 base and J by 4 bases, and 14 bases separated the two germline ends. Germline V gene data show CDR1 as SGHTA and CDR2 as FQGNSA. CDR3 in DNA: TGTGCCAGCAGCTTAGTTGGGCGGTCCGTGTACAATGAGCAGTTCTTC. Translating gives CASSLVGRSVYNEQFF.